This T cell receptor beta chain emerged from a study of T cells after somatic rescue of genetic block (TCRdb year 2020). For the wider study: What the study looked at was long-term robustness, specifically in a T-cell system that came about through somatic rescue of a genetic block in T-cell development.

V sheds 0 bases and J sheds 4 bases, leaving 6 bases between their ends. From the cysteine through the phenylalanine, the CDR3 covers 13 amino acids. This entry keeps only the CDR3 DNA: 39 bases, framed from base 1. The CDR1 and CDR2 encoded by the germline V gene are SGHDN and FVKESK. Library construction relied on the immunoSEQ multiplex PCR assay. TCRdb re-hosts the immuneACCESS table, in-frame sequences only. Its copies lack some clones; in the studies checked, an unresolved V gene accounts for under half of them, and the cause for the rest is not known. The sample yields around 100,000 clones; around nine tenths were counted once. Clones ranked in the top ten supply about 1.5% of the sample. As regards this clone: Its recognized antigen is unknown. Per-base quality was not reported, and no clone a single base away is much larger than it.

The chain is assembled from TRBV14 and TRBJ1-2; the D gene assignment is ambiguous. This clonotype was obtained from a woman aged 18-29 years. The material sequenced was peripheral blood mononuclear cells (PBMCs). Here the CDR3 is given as CASSQDGAYGYTF. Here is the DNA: TGTGCCAGCAGCCAAGACGGTGCCTATGGCTACACCTTC. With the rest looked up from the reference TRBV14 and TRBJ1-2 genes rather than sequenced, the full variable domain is EAGVTQFPSHSVIEKGQTVTLRCDPISGHDNLYWYRRVMGKEIKFLLHFVKESKQDESGMPNNRFLAERTGGTYSTLKVQPAELEDSGVYFCASSQDGAYGYTFGSGTRLTVV.